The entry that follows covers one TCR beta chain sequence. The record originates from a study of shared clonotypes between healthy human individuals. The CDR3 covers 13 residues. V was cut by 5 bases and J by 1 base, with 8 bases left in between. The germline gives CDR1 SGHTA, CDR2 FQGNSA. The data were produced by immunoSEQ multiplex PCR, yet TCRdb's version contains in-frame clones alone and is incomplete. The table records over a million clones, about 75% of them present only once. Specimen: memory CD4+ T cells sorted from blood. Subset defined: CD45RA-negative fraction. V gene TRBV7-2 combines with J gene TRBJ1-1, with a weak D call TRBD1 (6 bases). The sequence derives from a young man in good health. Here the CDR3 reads CASSNRENTEAFF. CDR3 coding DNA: TGTGCCAGCAGCAACAGGGAGAACACTGAAGCTTTCTTT.